One and the same sample provided the 14 T cell receptor beta chains below, sequenced in a study of shared clonotypes between healthy human individuals. Here immunoSEQ multiplex PCR was the method, and the copy in TCRdb shows in-frame clones only, minus some. The sample holds about 2 million clones, 85% to 95% seen once. Sequencing input: naive CD4+ T cells sorted from blood. The subset was: CD45RA+ positively selected. Receptor source: a man in his late teens or twenties in good health.

As for this clone: This sequence may be a read error, since a much larger clone differs from it by one base. The chain uses TRBV5-1 and TRBJ1-4; D remains ambiguous. The germline gives CDR1 SGHRS, CDR2 YFSETQ. This CDR3 has 16 amino acids. Trimming removed 5 bases at V and 7 bases at J, with 21 bases between. CDR3 loop: CASSWAAPVGSEKLFF. DNA of the CDR3: TGCGCCAGCAGTTGGGCAGCCCCCGTGGGGAGTGAAAAACTGTTTTTT.

This chain joins TRBV6-1 and TRBJ1-5, with D uncertain. CDR3 length equals 12 residues. V was shortened by 3 bases and J by 7 bases, with 7 bases between the two germline ends. CDR1 and CDR2 from the germline V gene are MNHNS and SASEGT. CDR3: CASSDKGQPQHF. CDR3 DNA: TGTGCCAGCAGTGATAAGGGCCAGCCCCAGCATTTT.

This chain connects TRBV6-5 to TRBJ1-2; 7 bases map to TRBD1. Germline assignment: CDR1 MNHEY and CDR2 SVGAGI. V lost 6 bases to trimming and J lost 8 bases; unmatched junction nucleotides: 9. The CDR3 consists of 13 residues. The CDR3 DNA is TGTGCCAGCAGGCCTGGGACAGAAAGGGGCTACACCTTC. It encodes CASRPGTERGYTF.

The chain couples TRBV7-2 to TRBJ2-3, with D maybe TRBD2 (6 bases). This CDR3 comprises 15 residues. Germline V lookup: CDR1 SGHTA, CDR2 FQGNSA. V lost 0 bases and J lost 0, with 7 bases in between. The CDR3 here is CASSLAAGSTDTQYF. For the CDR3, the DNA is TGTGCCAGCAGCTTAGCGGCGGGGAGCACAGATACGCAGTATTTT.

This chain uses TRBV6-6 with TRBJ1-5; TRBD1 matches at 9 bases. V gave up 5 bases and J gave up 4 bases; unmatched junction bases: 6. The CDR3 sequence is 15 residues long. Germline CDR1 reads MNHNY; CDR2 reads SVGAGI (reference sequence). The CDR3 protein is CASSTGTGLNQPQHF. CDR3 DNA: TGTGCCAGCAGTACTGGGACAGGGTTGAATCAGCCCCAGCATTTT.

The chain links TRBV28 to TRBJ1-3, with TRBD1 matching over 7 bases. CDR3 size: 14 residues. The trim removed 7 bases at V and 2 bases at J, leaving 5 bases unmatched. CDR1 and CDR2 (germline): MDHEN, SYDVKM. CDR3 in amino acids: CASNPTGAGNTIYF. The CDR3 DNA reads as TGTGCCAGCAACCCCACAGGGGCTGGAAACACCATATATTTT.

The chain carries TRBV30 and TRBJ2-1, with 8 nucleotides matching TRBD2. CDR1 and CDR2 from the germline V gene are GTSNPN and SVGIG (reference sequence). V shed 8 bases and J 5 bases; nucleotides not matched to a gene: 11. This CDR3 is 14 amino acids long. The CDR3 coding sequence is TGTGCCGGGAATGAGCGGGGGTGGGACAATGAGCAGTTCTTC. This gives the protein CAGNERGWDNEQFF.

The rearrangement uses TRBV11-2 and TRBJ2-1, with 8 positions matching TRBD1. CDR1 and CDR2 from the germline V gene are SGHAT and FQNNGV. The CDR3 has 18 residues. The V and J ends lost 6 bases and 0 bases, in that order; junction bases with no gene match: 13. The CDR3: CASSPPGQAASSYNEQFF. As DNA, the CDR3 is TGTGCCAGCAGTCCACCGGGACAGGCTGCCAGCTCCTACAATGAGCAGTTCTTC.

The chain combines TRBV7-2 with TRBJ2-4, with 8 bases matching TRBD1. This CDR3 contains 13 residues. Per the germline V gene, CDR1 is SGHTA and CDR2 is FQGNSA. V lost 5 bases to trimming and J lost 6 bases; unmatched junction nucleotides: 3. CDR3 nucleotides: TGTGCCAGCAGCCAGGGGGCAGGAAACATTCAGTACTTC. Amino acids: CASSQGAGNIQYF.

The V gene is TRBV11-3, the J gene TRBJ1-2, with a possible D match to TRBD1 (5 bases). From germline, CDR1 is SGHNT and CDR2 YENEEA. Trimming shortened V by 4 bases and J by 4 bases, and 16 bases separated the two germline ends. The CDR3 runs 15 residues. CDR3 nucleotides: TGTGCCAGCAGCTCCCGCAGGGACGGAAGCTATGGCTACACCTTC. Its protein product is CASSSRRDGSYGYTF.

V gene TRBV4-1 combines with J gene TRBJ1-5; no definite D call. V was clipped by 0 bases and J by 0 bases, with 15 bases between them. Germline-derived CDR1 and CDR2 are MGHRA and YSYEKL. CDR3 length: 18 amino acids. This chain's CDR3 is CASSQDRRALGSNQPQHF. The CDR3 DNA follows: TGCGCCAGCAGCCAAGACCGTCGGGCCCTAGGTAGCAATCAGCCCCAGCATTTT.

This chain connects TRBV18 to TRBJ1-4; no reliable D call. The CDR3 is 16 residues long. Germline assignment: CDR1 KGHSH and CDR2 LQKENI. Trimming stripped 2 bases from V and 4 bases from J, with 14 bases between. CDR3 region: CASSPSQAGVNEKLFF. As DNA, the CDR3 is TGTGCCAGCTCACCATCTCAGGCCGGGGTTAATGAAAAACTGTTTTTT. Using reference TRBV18 and TRBJ1-4 for the parts outside the CDR3, the full variable domain is NAGVMQNPRHLVRRRGQEARLRCSPMKGHSHVYWYRQLPEEGLKFMVYLQKENIIDESGMPKERFSAEFPKEGPSILRIQQVVRGDSAAYFCASSPSQAGVNEKLFFGSGTQLSVL.

The V gene is TRBV5-8, the J gene TRBJ1-5; the D is unclear. V lost 5 bases, J lost 2 bases, and 17 bases lay in between. This CDR3 comprises 16 residues. Per germline, CDR1 SGHTS and CDR2 YDEGEE. CDR3 sequence reads: CASSWVGVFGNQPQHF. The CDR3 DNA sequence: TGTGCCAGCAGTTGGGTTGGTGTATTTGGCAATCAGCCCCAGCATTTT.

This chain connects TRBV10-3 to TRBJ2-5, with 8 bases matching TRBD1. Germline lookup yields CDR1 ENHRY and CDR2 SYGVKD. The V segment lost 4 bases and the J segment 2 bases; nucleotides outside the gene matches: 3. This CDR3 is 14 amino acids long. CDR3 DNA: TGTGCCATCAGTGCGGACAGGGCGCAAGAGACCCAGTACTTC. This translates into CAISADRAQETQYF.